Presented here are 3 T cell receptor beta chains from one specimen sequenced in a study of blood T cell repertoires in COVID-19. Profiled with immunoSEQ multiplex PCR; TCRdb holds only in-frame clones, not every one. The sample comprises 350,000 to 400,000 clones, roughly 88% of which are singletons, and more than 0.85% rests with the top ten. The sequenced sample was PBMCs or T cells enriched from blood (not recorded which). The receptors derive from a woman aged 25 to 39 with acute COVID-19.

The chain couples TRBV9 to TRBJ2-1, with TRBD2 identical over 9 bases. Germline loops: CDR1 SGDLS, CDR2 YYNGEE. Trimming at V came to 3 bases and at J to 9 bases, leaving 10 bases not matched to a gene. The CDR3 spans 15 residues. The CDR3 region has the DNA TGTGCCAGCAGCGCGAGCGGGGGGTGGGCGACTGAGCAGTTCTTC. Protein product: CASSASGGWATEQFF.

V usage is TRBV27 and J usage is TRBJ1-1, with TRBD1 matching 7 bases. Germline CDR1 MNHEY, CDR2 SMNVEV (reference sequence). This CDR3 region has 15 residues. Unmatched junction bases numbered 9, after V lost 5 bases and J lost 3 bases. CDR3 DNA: TGTGCCAGCAGTACCCGACAGGGCCCCCACACTGAAGCTTTCTTT. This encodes CASSTRQGPHTEAFF.

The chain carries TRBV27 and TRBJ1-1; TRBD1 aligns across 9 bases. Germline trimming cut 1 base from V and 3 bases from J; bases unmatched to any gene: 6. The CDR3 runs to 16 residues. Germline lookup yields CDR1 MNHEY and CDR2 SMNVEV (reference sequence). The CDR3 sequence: CASSLYGTGTHTEAFF. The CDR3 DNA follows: TGTGCCAGCAGTTTATACGGGACAGGGACCCACACTGAAGCTTTCTTT.